The present entry profiles one T cell receptor (beta chain) with its context. As yet, its antigen is unknown. Each sorted subset replicate got 200 ng genomic DNA, around 29,000 genomes. Using immunoSEQ multiplex PCR, the repertoire was profiled, and TCRdb retains in-frame clones only, with some absent. The data contain some 1 million clones, around 75% of them seen just once; the ten biggest clones take up about 1.5%. CDR3 length equals 15 residues. Germline V gene data show CDR1 as SGHTA and CDR2 as FQGTGA. V was trimmed by 2 bases and J by 9 bases, leaving 14 bases between them. The data stem from a study of shared clonotypes between healthy human individuals. Study results and limitations: Clonotype sharing among the donors was expected to vary with sequencing depth.

Study donors comprised healthy, HIV-negative adults devoid of recent acute infection or vaccination. The receptor was isolated from a man between 18 and 35 years old in good health. Source material: memory CD4+ T cells sorted from blood. Subset meaning: CD45RA-negative fraction. The chain employs TRBV7-3 and TRBJ1-6, with D perhaps TRBD1 (6 bases). For the CDR3, the DNA is TGTGCCAGCAGCTTAGGGTGGGGGGCAAGTTCACCCCTCCACTTT. This sequence encodes CASSLGWGASSPLHF.